This TCR beta chain was profiled in a study of CD8 T cells in Susac syndrome. Random-hexamer reverse transcription was applied to roughly 0.5 to 1 ug RNA. Multiplex PCR with immunoSEQ amplified the TCR beta CDR3 across 54 Vbeta and 13 Jbeta. TCRdb processed the immunoSEQ multiplex PCR reads anew with MiXCR; each CDR3 protein has one entry. The sample shows approximately 220,000 distinct CDR3 sequences, approximately 90% of them seen only once. Sequencing of TCR beta was carried out in blood CD8+ and CD4+ T cells. The patients who served as multiple sclerosis controls were treatment-naive and had stable or active relapsing-remitting disease that fulfilled the revised McDonald criteria. In contrast to the negatively isolated CD8+ and CD4+ T cells, TEMRA cells were FACS-enriched. This clonotype showed up just a few times. V was shortened by 4 bases and J by 1 base, with 7 bases between the two germline ends. Germline values: CDR1 MNHEY, CDR2 SMNVEV (reference sequence). CDR3 length: 13 residues.

This receptor was taken from a human donor with multiple sclerosis. The sample taken for sequencing was CD8+ T cells from PBMCs. The V call is TRBV27, the J call TRBJ1-1; TRBD1 might be the D (5 bases). The CDR3 is CASSWDRNTEAFF. The CDR3 DNA is TGTGCCAGCAGTTGGGACCGGAACACTGAAGCTTTCTTT.